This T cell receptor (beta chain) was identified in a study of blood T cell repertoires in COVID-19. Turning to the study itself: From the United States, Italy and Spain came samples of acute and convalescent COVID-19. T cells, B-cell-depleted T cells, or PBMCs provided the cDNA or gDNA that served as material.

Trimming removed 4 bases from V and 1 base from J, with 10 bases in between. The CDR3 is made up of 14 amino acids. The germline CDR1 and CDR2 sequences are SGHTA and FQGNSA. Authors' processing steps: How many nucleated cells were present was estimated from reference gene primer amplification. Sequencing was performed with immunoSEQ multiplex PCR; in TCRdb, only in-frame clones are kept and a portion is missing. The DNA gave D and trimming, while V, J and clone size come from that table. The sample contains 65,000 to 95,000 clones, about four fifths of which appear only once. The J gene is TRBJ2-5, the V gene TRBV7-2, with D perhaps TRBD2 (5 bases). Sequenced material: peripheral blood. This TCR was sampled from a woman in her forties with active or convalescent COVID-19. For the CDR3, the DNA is TGTGCCAGCAGCTCGAGGACTTCCCAAGAGACCCAGTACTTC. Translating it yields CASSSRTSQETQYF.